This entry lists 20 T cell receptor beta chains sequenced from one sample in a study of blood T cells in healthy people across ages. Primed by a sample-barcoded 5' primer and a J-beta primer mix, a second PCR proceeded for 7 to 11 cycles. TCRdb reanalysed the 5' RACE reads using MiXCR and keeps one entry per CDR3 protein. The top ten hold about 20% of the sample, which has about 830,000 distinct CDR3 sequences, 58% seen once. The sequenced material came from blood. The receptors stem from a man aged 30 to 39 in good health.

A few counts support this clonotype. The chain combines TRBV6-1 with TRBJ1-2, with D hard to call. The germline V and J ends were trimmed by 0 bases and 3 bases, with 8 bases remaining between them. The CDR3 runs 14 residues. The germline V gene has CDR1 MNHNS and CDR2 SASEGT. This CDR3 is CASSEATDYYGYTF. The CDR3 DNA reads as TGTGCCAGCAGTGAAGCAACTGACTACTATGGCTACACCTTC.

This rearrangement joins TRBV5-1 to TRBJ2-3; 9 bases are a match to TRBD1. In germline, CDR1 is SGHRS, CDR2 YFSETQ. This CDR3 is built from 16 residues. With V trimmed by 4 bases and J by 2 bases, 8 bases remained unmatched. CDR3 amino acids: CASSPGQGRTTDTQYF. In DNA form, the CDR3 reads TGCGCCAGCAGCCCCGGACAGGGGCGGACCACAGATACGCAGTATTTT.

This clonotype was seen more than once but under ten times. V and J are TRBV4-2 and TRBJ2-5; D unclear. The germline V and J ends were trimmed by 0 bases and 3 bases, with 8 bases remaining between them. Germline V CDR1 and CDR2: LGHNA, YNFKEQ. The CDR3 covers 14 residues. In nucleotides, the CDR3 is TGTGCCAGCAGCCAAGAAGGTGCCAAAGAGACCCAGTACTTC. Its protein product is CASSQEGAKETQYF.

The rearrangement links TRBV7-2 to TRBJ2-1; TRBD2 matches at 11 bases. The CDR3 runs 19 residues. V lost 5 bases to trimming and J lost 10 bases; unmatched junction nucleotides: 22. Per germline, CDR1 SGHTA and CDR2 FQGNSA. CDR3 nucleotide sequence: TGTGCCAGCAGCCTACTAGCGGGAGTTGGGGGTCCCAAGTCTTACGAGCAGTTCTTC. Translated, it gives CASSLLAGVGGPKSYEQFF.

The J gene is TRBJ2-5, the V gene TRBV6-1; a weak D match, TRBD2 (6 bases). This CDR3 has 13 amino acids. V lost 7 bases, J lost 5 bases, and 14 bases lay in between. The germline CDR1 and CDR2 sequences are MNHNS and SASEGT. CDR3 sequence reads: CASIHQEGETQYF. As DNA, the CDR3 is TGTGCCAGCATTCATCAGGAGGGGGAGACCCAGTACTTC.

The gene calls are TRBV3-1 and TRBJ1-2; no clear D gene. Trimming left V 0 bases short and J 4 bases short, with 12 bases between. Per germline, CDR1 LGHDT and CDR2 YNNKEL (reference sequence). The CDR3 runs to 15 residues. As DNA, the CDR3 is TGTGCCAGCAGCCAAGATCGAGTCGTCCGCTATGGCTACACCTTC. Its translation is CASSQDRVVRYGYTF.

J is TRBJ2-7 and V is TRBV7-2; D possibly matches TRBD1 or TRBD2 (5 bases each). The germline V and J ends were trimmed by 4 bases and 5 bases, with 15 bases remaining between them. This CDR3 has 14 residues. The germline gives CDR1 SGHTA, CDR2 FQGNSA. CDR3 protein: CASSSSPGRDEQYF. CDR3 DNA sequence: TGTGCCAGCAGCTCCTCCCCGGGACGAGACGAGCAGTACTTC.

This chain links TRBV7-8 with TRBJ2-6; the match to TRBD1 covers 7 bases. Germline-derived CDR1 and CDR2 are SGHVS and FQNEAQ. V dropped 5 bases and J dropped 3; count of bases not matched to a gene: 4. The CDR3 sequence is 15 residues long. This chain's CDR3 is CASSEYRGGANVLTF. The DNA for the CDR3 is TGTGCCAGCAGCGAATACAGGGGTGGGGCCAACGTCCTGACTTTC.

This clonotype was recorded a few times. The rearrangement joins TRBV7-2 to TRBJ2-7; a possible D gene is TRBD2 (5 bases). Germline V gene lookup returns CDR1 SGHTA and CDR2 FQGNSA. The CDR3 is 15 amino acids. Trimming left V 4 bases short and J 0 bases short, with 13 bases between. The CDR3 DNA follows: TGTGCCAGCAGCTGGAATAGCGCGAGCTCCTACGAGCAGTACTTC. It yields the protein CASSWNSASSYEQYF.

CDR3 DNA sequence: TGCGCCAGCAGCCAAGGGCAGTCCCGCTCCTACGAGCAGTACTTC. Its protein product is CASSQGQSRSYEQYF. The V and J genes are TRBV4-1 and TRBJ2-7; D is undetermined. V lost 1 base to trimming and J lost 0 bases, with 10 bases between them. The CDR3 covers 15 residues. Per the germline V gene, CDR1 is MGHRA and CDR2 is YSYEKL.

This clonotype was found a few times. The rearrangement joins TRBV9 to TRBJ2-4, with TRBD1 identical over 8 bases. TRBJ2-7 matches the DNA end more closely, so the J call is doubtful. The CDR3 is 16 residues long. CDR1 and CDR2 from the germline V gene are SGDLS and YYNGEE. The CDR3 nucleotides read TGTGCCAGCAGCGTCGAAAGTACAGGGGGAACGAACGAGCAGTACTTC. Encoded protein: CASSVESTGGTNEQYF.

The chain is built from TRBV7-9 and TRBJ1-6; no clear D. Per the germline V gene, CDR1 is SEHNR and CDR2 is FQNEAQ (reference sequence). Between the trimmed V and J ends, which lost 8 bases and 7 bases, there was a span of 12 bases. The CDR3 length is 13 residues. CDR3 sequence (DNA): TGTGCCAGCTCAGAAGCTGACAATTCACCCCTCCACTTT. Translation gives CASSEADNSPLHF.

This clonotype was counted once. This sequence joins TRBV20-1 and TRBJ1-2; D not certain. The CDR3 spans 10 residues. The V gene's germline CDR1 is DFQATT and CDR2 SNEGSKA (reference sequence). The V gene lost 0 bases and the J gene lost 6 bases, with 2 bases spanning the gap. The CDR3 DNA reads TGCAGTGCTAGAGATAATGGCTACACCTTC. This gives the protein CSARDNGYTF.

The J gene is TRBJ2-4, the V gene TRBV20-1, with 7 bases matching TRBD2. The DNA end is a closer match to TRBJ2-7, so the J assignment may be wrong. The CDR3 consists of 17 residues. Germline assignment: CDR1 DFQATT and CDR2 SNEGSKA (reference sequence). The CDR3 DNA reads TGCAGTGCTAGAGCGACCTTAGCGGGCGGGGCGAGATACGAGCAGTACTTC. Its protein product is CSARATLAGGARYEQYF.

This clonotype was detected a few times. CDR3 sequence reads: CASSGGANTEAFF. The CDR3, as DNA: TGTGCCAGCTCGGGGGGGGCAAACACTGAAGCTTTCTTT. This chain links TRBV18 with TRBJ1-1; possible D gene TRBD1, 6 bases. The CDR3 contains 13 residues. V lost 6 bases to trimming and J lost 2 bases, with 10 bases between them. Germline CDR1 and CDR2: KGHSH and LQKENI. Using reference TRBV18 and TRBJ1-1 for the parts outside the CDR3, the full variable domain is NAGVMQNPRHLVRRRGQEARLRCSPMKGHSHVYWYRQLPEEGLKFMVYLQKENIIDESGMPKERFSAEFPKEGPSILRIQQVVRGDSAAYFCASSGGANTEAFFGQGTRLTVV.

This rearrangement joins TRBV12-3 or TRBV12-4 to TRBJ1-5, with TRBD1 as a possible D gene (5 bases). V dropped 6 bases and J dropped 0 bases, with 15 bases sitting between them. This CDR3 contains 16 residues. For the CDR3, the DNA is TGTGCCAGCAGACTGGGACGGGGTCTTAGCAATCAGCCCCAGCATTTT. Translating gives CASRLGRGLSNQPQHF.

V and J are TRBV5-5 and TRBJ2-1; TRBD2 is a possible D gene (6 bases). V was trimmed by 4 bases and J by 6 bases, leaving 26 bases between them. Germline lookup yields CDR1 SGHKS and CDR2 YYEKEE (reference sequence). The CDR3 has 18 residues. In DNA form, the CDR3 reads TGTGCCAGCAGCATACGCCTTCCGAGTGGGCGGGAATCCAATGAGCAGTTCTTC. Encoded protein: CASSIRLPSGRESNEQFF.

The chain has TRBV11-1 and TRBJ2-3; no firm D call. The germline V gene has CDR1 SGHAT and CDR2 FQDESV (reference sequence). CDR3 length: 16 residues. Trimming shortened V by 3 bases and J by 5 bases, and 18 bases separated the two germline ends. CDR3 amino acids: CASSFELARSGDTQYF. The CDR3 region has the DNA TGTGCCAGCAGCTTTGAATTGGCAAGATCTGGAGATACGCAGTATTTT.

This clonotype turned up a few times. V and J are TRBV27 and TRBJ2-1; no firm D call. There are 13 residues in the CDR3. Germline V gene data show CDR1 as MNHEY and CDR2 as SMNVEV (reference sequence). The V end lost 5 bases, the J end lost 8 bases, and 13 bases lay between the germline ends. CDR3 nucleotide sequence: TGTGCCAGCAGTGCCCTTCGGGTGGATGAGCAGTTCTTC. Encoded protein: CASSALRVDEQFF.

The chain joins TRBV4-2 to TRBJ2-4; a weak D match, TRBD2 (6 bases). Germline assignment: CDR1 LGHNA and CDR2 YNFKEQ. CDR3 length: 15 amino acids. Trimming cost V 1 base and J 8 bases, with 15 bases left between them. The CDR3 DNA is TGTGCCAGCAGCCAAGGACCCGGGAGAGAGGACATTCAGTACTTC. Protein sequence: CASSQGPGREDIQYF.